These T cell receptor beta chains were read from a single sample in a study of identical twins. TCRdb re-called the 5' RACE reads through MiXCR, storing one row per CDR3 protein. This table holds around 370,000 distinct CDR3 sequences, roughly 9% found once. The source material was naive T cells sorted from blood. These receptors were taken from a woman aged 45-65 years in good health. Each CDR3 is given with its conserved first and last residue. A D gene is named only where the DNA matches it firmly. The listing skips clone size in some rows; elsewhere it reads once, few, many or a size class.

cdr3_nt	cdr3_aa	j_call	v_call	clone_size	d_call
TGTGCCAGCCAAACTTGGCAGTTGGCAGATACGCAGTATTTT	CASQTWQLADTQYF	TRBJ2-3	TRBV27	many	-
TGTGCCAGCAGCCCGAGCCCGACAGGGGTCGAGCAGTACTTC	CASSPSPTGVEQYF	TRBJ2-7	TRBV9	-	TRBD1
TGTGCCAGCAGGGAGGGCCCAGGGACTAATTCACCCCTCCACTTT	CASREGPGTNSPLHF	TRBJ1-6	TRBV27	-	-
TGTGCCAGCAGTGCCCCTAGGGACAGGGGGCGGAACACCATATATTTT	CASSAPRDRGRNTIYF	TRBJ1-3	TRBV6-1	few	TRBD1
TGTGCCAGTAGCGAGGCGTCCTACGAGCAGTACTTC	CASSEASYEQYF	TRBJ2-7	TRBV3-1	many	-
TGCAGTGCGAGAATGGGTCAGGGGGCACAGACCCAGTACTTC	CSARMGQGAQTQYF	TRBJ2-5	TRBV20-1	few	TRBD1
TGTGCCAGCATCGACCCGGCGGCTATTTCAGGACGGCAGTTCTTC	CASIDPAAISGRQFF	TRBJ2-1	TRBV7-9	few	-
TGTGCCAGCAGTTTACGCGTCAATCAGCCCCAGCATTTT	CASSLRVNQPQHF	TRBJ1-5	TRBV27	many	-
TGCAGCGTTCGGCGGGAGGGGAACACCGGGGAGCTGTTTTTT	CSVRREGNTGELFF	TRBJ2-2	TRBV29-1	few	TRBD2
TGTGCCAGCAGCTTAGATGGGGGGTTTTCCTCTGGGGCCAACGTCCTGACTTTC	CASSLDGGFSSGANVLTF	TRBJ2-6	TRBV7-9	-	-
TGTGCCAGCAGCTTAGTAGTAGGGGAAAGTGAGACCCAGTACTTC	CASSLVVGESETQYF	TRBJ2-5	TRBV7-6	few	-
TGTGCCAGCAGTTTATCGCGGGGAGAGACCCAGTACTTC	CASSLSRGETQYF	TRBJ2-5	TRBV27	many	-
TGCGCCAGCAGCTGGGACAGCCTCACCGGGGAGCTGTTTTTT	CASSWDSLTGELFF	TRBJ2-2	TRBV5-1	-	TRBD1
TGCGCCAGCAGCTTACGGACTAGCGGGAGTAAGTACAATGAGCAGTTCTTC	CASSLRTSGSKYNEQFF	TRBJ2-1	TRBV5-1	few	TRBD2
TGTGCCAGCAGTTTTCTATCTACTGAAGCTTTCTTT	CASSFLSTEAFF	TRBJ1-1	TRBV12-3/TRBV12-4	many	-
TGCAGCGTGGGGGCACTGGATGACACAGATACGCAGTATTTT	CSVGALDDTDTQYF	TRBJ2-3	TRBV29-1	few	-
TGTGCCAGCAGTGCCGGGGCAGGGAGGTTAGATGAGCAGTTCTTC	CASSAGAGRLDEQFF	TRBJ2-1	TRBV2	few	-
TGCGCCAGCAGCGGAGGACTAGCGGGAGGGAACACCGGGGAGCTGTTTTTT	CASSGGLAGGNTGELFF	TRBJ2-2	TRBV5-1	few	TRBD2
TGTGCCAGCAGCTCCCCGGGGACCTACGAGCAGTACTTC	CASSSPGTYEQYF	TRBJ2-7	TRBV11-2	-	-
TGTGCCACCAGTGCTAGGGGGTTTCTTACAGATACGCAGTATTTT	CATSARGFLTDTQYF	TRBJ2-3	TRBV24-1	few	-
TGTGCCAGCAGCCTTGGGTTGGGGGTCACCCGGGCCACAGATACGCAGTATTTT	CASSLGLGVTRATDTQYF	TRBJ2-3	TRBV12-3/TRBV12-4	many	-
TGCGCCAGCAGCTCAGGACTCCAGGTCACAGATACGCAGTATTTT	CASSSGLQVTDTQYF	TRBJ2-3	TRBV5-1	few	-
TGTGCCACCAGGAAACTGTTTGCAACTAATGAAAAACTGTTTTTT	CATRKLFATNEKLFF	TRBJ1-4	TRBV15	-	-
TGTGCCATCAGTGAGGAGGAAGCTCCGAACACCGGGGAGCTGTTTTTT	CAISEEEAPNTGELFF	TRBJ2-2	TRBV10-3	few	-
TGCGCCAGCAGCGAGGTTGGGCAATCTTATGGCTACACCTTC	CASSEVGQSYGYTF	TRBJ1-2	TRBV5-1	-	-
TGCGCCAGCAGTGAGGCGGGAGCGATAGAGACCCAGTACTTC	CASSEAGAIETQYF	TRBJ2-5	TRBV10-2	few	TRBD2
TGTGCCAGCTCACCCAGGACTAGCGGCCATGACAATGAGCAGTTCTTC	CASSPRTSGHDNEQFF	TRBJ2-1	TRBV18	many	TRBD2
TGTGCCAGCAGCTTAAACAGGGGCACTGAAGCTTTCTTT	CASSLNRGTEAFF	TRBJ1-1	TRBV7-3	-	TRBD1
TGTGCCTGGAGTGCGCGTAGCACAGATACGCAGTATTTT	CAWSARSTDTQYF	TRBJ2-3	TRBV30	-	-
TGCGCCAGTCGGCTTTCGGGCGGTGAGCAGTTCTTC	CASRLSGGEQFF	TRBJ2-1	TRBV5-1	many	-
TGCGCCAGCAGCTCAGCCTGGAGGTCCAATGAGCAGTTCTTC	CASSSAWRSNEQFF	TRBJ2-1	TRBV5-1	few	-
TGTGCCAGCAGCCAGGGACAGACAAGGGCCAAAAACATTCAGTACTTC	CASSQGQTRAKNIQYF	TRBJ2-4	TRBV28	many	TRBD1
TGTGCCAGCAGCAATGACCAGGGGCGGACAGAGACCCAGTACTTC	CASSNDQGRTETQYF	TRBJ2-5	TRBV21-1	many	-
TGTGCCAGCAGTTACCGACTAGCGGGAGCCAATGAGCAGTTCTTC	CASSYRLAGANEQFF	TRBJ2-1	TRBV6-2/TRBV6-3	few	TRBD2
TGTGCTAGCAGCCGAAGACAGGGAAAAACCAATGAGCAGTTCTTC	CASSRRQGKTNEQFF	TRBJ2-1	TRBV7-7	-	TRBD1
TGTGCCAGCAGCTTACCCCTAGCGGGGGTGGATGAGCAGTTCTTC	CASSLPLAGVDEQFF	TRBJ2-1	TRBV7-9	few	TRBD2
TGTGCCAGCAGTACCGGGACTAGAGTCGGTAGCACAGATACGCAGTATTTT	CASSTGTRVGSTDTQYF	TRBJ2-3	TRBV12-3/TRBV12-4	few	TRBD2
TGTGCCATCAGAGGCGGGGACAATGAGCAGTTCTTC	CAIRGGDNEQFF	TRBJ2-1	TRBV10-3	few	-
TGTGCCAGCAGTGAAGCGCTGGAGTCAGTTAACTACAATGAGCAGTTCTTC	CASSEALESVNYNEQFF	TRBJ2-1	TRBV6-1	-	-
TGTGCCACCAGTGATTTTAACGAGAATGAGCAGTTCTTC	CATSDFNENEQFF	TRBJ2-1	TRBV24-1	many	-
TGTGCCAGCAGGGACAGGGGGTTCGGGGAGCTGTTTTTT	CASRDRGFGELFF	TRBJ2-2	TRBV6-2/TRBV6-3	-	TRBD1
TGTGCCAGCAGCTCAACCGGACAGGGACGATCACCCCTCCACTTT	CASSSTGQGRSPLHF	TRBJ1-6	TRBV3-1	-	TRBD1
TGTGCCAGCAGCCAAGTTCCCGACACCGAGCAGTACTTC	CASSQVPDTEQYF	TRBJ2-7	TRBV4-2	few	-
TGTGCCACCAGCGAGGGATTGGGGGAGCAGTACTTC	CATSEGLGEQYF	TRBJ2-7	TRBV15	-	-
TGTGCCGTCCGGCTTGCGGGAGGGGTCAATGAGCAGTTCTTC	CAVRLAGGVNEQFF	TRBJ2-1	TRBV10-3	-	TRBD2
TGTGCCAGCAGAACTATTAACTCCTACGAGCAGTACTTC	CASRTINSYEQYF	TRBJ2-7	TRBV12-3/TRBV12-4	-	-
TGCAGCGTGGGCAAACCCCCTAACTACGAGCAGTACTTC	CSVGKPPNYEQYF	TRBJ2-7	TRBV29-1	-	-
TGCAGCGGGAACGGGAAAAGGACCGGGGAGCTGTTTTTT	CSGNGKRTGELFF	TRBJ2-2	TRBV29-1	-	-